Each of the 30 T cell receptor beta chains below was sequenced from the same sample in a study of shared clonotypes between healthy human individuals. Profiling relied on immunoSEQ multiplex PCR, and the TCRdb table lists in-frame clones only, not all of them. The sample holds some 2,500,000 clones, over 85% seen once. The sequencing sample was made of naive CD4+ T cells from PBMCs. The subset: CD45RA+ positively selected. The receptors derive from a man younger than 35 in good health. Some clones in this sample may be carry-over from other donors' samples.

The chain links TRBV7-3 to TRBJ2-4, with D possibly matching TRBD2 (6 bases). The germline CDR1 and CDR2 sequences are SGHTA and FQGTGA. The V and J ends lost 8 bases and 9 bases respectively, with 17 bases between them. The CDR3 totals 13 residues. CDR3 residues: CASGHRDSSIQYF. The CDR3 nucleotides read TGTGCCAGCGGACACCGGGACTCCAGCATTCAGTACTTC.

The chain links TRBV11-3 to TRBJ2-5, with 9 nucleotides matching TRBD2. Germline CDR1 reads SGHNT; CDR2 reads YENEEA. The junction had 3 bases not matched to a gene; V was cut back by 2 bases and J by 5 bases. CDR3 size: 14 residues. The CDR3 nucleotides read TGTGCCAGCAGCTTATCTAGCGGGATGGAGACCCAGTACTTC. This codes for CASSLSSGMETQYF.

The chain joins TRBV7-9 to TRBJ2-1, with D tentatively TRBD2 (6 bases). The V end lost 5 bases, the J end lost 15 bases, and 20 bases lay between the germline ends. CDR3 length: 13 amino acids. Germline CDR1 SEHNR, CDR2 FQNEAQ (reference sequence). The CDR3 region has the DNA TGTGCCAGCAGCCCAAAGGAGGGGCTAGCGCCGTTCTTC. It specifies CASSPKEGLAPFF.

The V call is TRBV7-2, the J call TRBJ1-5; 7 bases align to TRBD1. The CDR3 extends over 15 amino acids. V dropped 6 bases and J dropped 2; count of bases not matched to a gene: 7. Germline values: CDR1 SGHTA, CDR2 FQGNSA. CDR3 DNA sequence: TGTGCCAGCAGGCTACCCGGACAGGGCAATCAGCCCCAGCATTTT. It yields the protein CASRLPGQGNQPQHF.

The chain employs TRBV28 and TRBJ2-7; D possibly corresponds to TRBD1 (6 bases). This CDR3 has 13 amino acids. Germline CDR1 MDHEN, CDR2 SYDVKM. V dropped 7 bases and J dropped 2 bases, with 12 bases sitting between them. The CDR3 protein is CASTGQGTYEQYF. Here the CDR3 DNA reads TGTGCCAGCACGGGCCAGGGGACCTACGAGCAGTACTTC. The variable domain in full, with the rest retrieved from reference TRBV28 and TRBJ2-7, is DVKVTQSSRYLVKRTGEKVFLECVQDMDHENMFWYRQDPGLGLRLIYFSYDVKMKEKGDIPEGYSVSREKKERFSLILESASTNQTSMYLCASTGQGTYEQYFGPGTRLTVT.

The chain has TRBV28 and TRBJ2-7, with 8 bases identical to TRBD2. The CDR3 consists of 15 residues. The V segment lost 2 bases and the J segment 0 bases; nucleotides outside the gene matches: 3. In germline, CDR1 is MDHEN, CDR2 SYDVKM. The CDR3 protein is CASSLHTSGSYEQYF. As DNA, the CDR3 is TGTGCCAGCAGTTTACACACTAGCGGCTCCTACGAGCAGTACTTC.

The chain links TRBV5-1 to TRBJ2-7, with D perhaps TRBD2 (6 bases). V shed 4 bases and J shed 3 bases, with 20 bases lying between them. The CDR3 has 16 residues. Germline CDR1 reads SGHRS; CDR2 reads YFSETQ. CDR3 DNA: TGCGCCAGCAGCCGGGACGGGAACTTGCGGGGCTACGAGCAGTACTTC. It codes for CASSRDGNLRGYEQYF.

This clone appeared a single time. The chain links TRBV6-5 to TRBJ1-3; D gene ambiguous. The CDR3 runs to 14 residues. Germline-derived CDR1 and CDR2 are MNHEY and SVGAGI. V was trimmed by 6 bases and J by 2 bases, leaving 11 bases between them. The CDR3 is CASRRGMAGNTIYF. CDR3 in DNA: TGTGCCAGCAGACGGGGTATGGCTGGAAACACCATATATTTT.

This chain joins TRBV9 and TRBJ2-1; weak D call: TRBD2 (5 bases). Germline-derived CDR1 and CDR2 are SGDLS and YYNGEE. Deletions cut 4 bases from V and 8 bases from J, with 19 bases between. The CDR3 consists of 15 residues. CDR3 nucleotides: TGTGCCAGCAGCCCCTCCCTTCGCGGGCAATATGAGCAGTTCTTC. The encoded protein is CASSPSLRGQYEQFF.

Comments on this clone: Other DNA sequences in the sample encode the same CDR3. The chain is built from TRBV28 and TRBJ1-5, with 7 bases aligning to TRBD1. After removal of 0 bases from V and 7 bases from J, the junction contained 3 bases not matched to a gene. The CDR3 loop spans 14 amino acids. Looked up from germline, CDR1 is MDHEN and CDR2 is SYDVKM. The CDR3 loop reads CASSLWTGNQPQHF. The CDR3 DNA follows: TGTGCCAGCAGTTTATGGACAGGGAACCAGCCCCAGCATTTT.

CDR3 loop: CSVRDRGVWTEAFF. Written as DNA, the CDR3 is TGCAGCGTTCGGGACAGGGGGGTGTGGACTGAAGCTTTCTTT. The chain uses TRBV29-1 and TRBJ1-1, with TRBD1 matching over 11 bases. CDR3 length: 14 residues. Trimming at V came to 5 bases and at J to 5 bases, leaving 7 bases not matched to a gene. Germline assignment: CDR1 SQVTM and CDR2 ANQGSEA.

This clone was detected only a few times. The J gene is TRBJ1-5, the V gene TRBV2; 9 nucleotides match TRBD1. The ends lost 4 bases at V and 7 bases at J; junction bases unmatched: 5. The CDR3 is 14 residues long. Germline CDR1 is SNHLY and CDR2 is FYNNEI. The CDR3 region has the DNA TGTGCCAGCAGTGTCGACAGGGGGGGACAGCCCCAGCATTTT. Its protein is CASSVDRGGQPQHF.

The V call is TRBV5-1, the J call TRBJ2-2; 9 nucleotides match TRBD2. V lost 4 bases, J lost 0 bases, and 7 bases stayed unmatched. CDR3 length equals 17 residues. The germline V gene encodes CDR1 SGHRS and CDR2 YFSETQ. As DNA, the CDR3 is TGCGCCAGCAGCATACCGTTAGCGGGAGCGAACACCGGGGAGCTGTTTTTT. This sequence encodes CASSIPLAGANTGELFF.

The chain links TRBV25-1 to TRBJ2-7, with a tentative D call TRBD2 (6 bases). Germline CDR1 and CDR2: MGHDK and SYGVNS. V dropped 3 bases and J dropped 4 bases, with 13 bases sitting between them. The length of the CDR3 is 14 residues. Here the CDR3 reads CASSDPGGGYEQYF. The CDR3 DNA sequence: TGTGCCAGCAGTGACCCCGGGGGTGGATACGAGCAGTACTTC.

This chain connects TRBV2 to TRBJ2-3; 8 nucleotides align to TRBD2. The CDR3 has 17 residues. The J segment lost 3 bases and the V segment lost 3 bases, leaving 11 bases of the junction unmatched. Germline V gene data show CDR1 as SNHLY and CDR2 as FYNNEI. DNA of the CDR3: TGTGCCAGCAGTGACCCGCTTAGGGGACTAGTGACAGATACGCAGTATTTT. Protein: CASSDPLRGLVTDTQYF.

V usage is TRBV7-9 and J usage is TRBJ2-4; TRBD1 matches at 7 bases. Germline lookup yields CDR1 SEHNR and CDR2 FQNEAQ (reference sequence). V lost 3 bases and J lost 0; bases outside the gene matches: 8. The CDR3 consists of 17 residues. This chain's CDR3 is CASSLATGRLAKNIQYF. In nucleotides, the CDR3 is TGTGCCAGCAGCTTGGCGACAGGGCGACTAGCCAAAAACATTCAGTACTTC.

The V and J genes are TRBV9 and TRBJ2-1; the match to TRBD2 covers 9 bases. The CDR3 consists of 16 residues. Germline CDR1 SGDLS, CDR2 YYNGEE. V lost 3 bases, J lost 2 bases, and 6 bases stayed unmatched. The CDR3 is CASSGRGGRAYNEQFF. Written as DNA, the CDR3 is TGTGCCAGCAGCGGACGAGGCGGGAGGGCCTACAATGAGCAGTTCTTC.

V gene TRBV2 combines with J gene TRBJ1-2, with a possible D match to TRBD1 (5 bases). The V gene's germline CDR1 is SNHLY and CDR2 FYNNEI. The CDR3 extends over 13 amino acids. Trimming removed 5 bases from V and 6 bases from J, with 13 bases in between. This chain's CDR3 is CASSPFGADGYTF. The CDR3 coding sequence is TGTGCCAGCAGTCCTTTCGGGGCAGATGGCTACACCTTC.

In regard to this clone: The sample carries other DNA sequences with the same CDR3. V is TRBV6-5 and J is TRBJ2-7; 7 bases match TRBD2. The CDR3 extends over 15 amino acids. The junction had 7 bases not matched to a gene; V was cut back by 3 bases and J by 2 bases. Germline V gene sequence: CDR1 MNHEY, CDR2 SVGAGI. This CDR3 reads CASSYVAGVTYEQYF. The CDR3 coding sequence is TGTGCCAGCAGTTATGTGGCGGGAGTCACCTACGAGCAGTACTTC.

The gene calls are TRBV6-1 and TRBJ1-5; the D is unclear. The CDR3 spans 15 residues. Per germline, CDR1 MNHNS and CDR2 SASEGT. Trimming stripped 2 bases from V and 3 bases from J, with 11 bases between. DNA for the CDR3: TGTGCCAGCAGTGAATGGAGGCAGCTCAATCAGCCCCAGCATTTT. Protein sequence: CASSEWRQLNQPQHF.

On this clone: The same CDR3 arises from other DNA sequences in this sample as well. The CDR3 sequence is CASSPGQGDYGYTF. The CDR3, as DNA: TGTGCCAGCAGCCCCGGACAGGGGGACTATGGCTACACCTTC. This chain links TRBV5-6 with TRBJ1-2, with 10 bases matching TRBD1. Per the germline V gene, CDR1 is SGHDT and CDR2 is YYEEEE. J lost 3 bases, V lost 4 bases, and 3 bases had no gene match. This CDR3 has 14 residues.

The rearrangement uses TRBV6-5 and TRBJ2-7, with D possibly TRBD1 on 8 matching bases. Trimming removed 9 bases from V and 3 bases from J, with 21 bases in between. Germline V gene sequence: CDR1 MNHEY, CDR2 SVGAGI. The CDR3 contains 15 residues. CDR3 DNA sequence: TGTGCCAGTTCAAGAGGGAGGGACAGGAACTACGAGCAGTACTTC. Amino acids: CASSRGRDRNYEQYF.

The rearrangement uses TRBV7-9 and TRBJ2-7; no reliable D call. The germline V and J ends were trimmed by 3 bases and 0 bases, with 15 bases remaining between them. Germline assignment: CDR1 SEHNR and CDR2 FQNEAQ (reference sequence). This CDR3 has 16 residues. CDR3 coding DNA: TGTGCCAGCAGCTTCGCTTATGGGGTACACTCCTACGAGCAGTACTTC. Protein product: CASSFAYGVHSYEQYF.

The V call is TRBV30, the J call TRBJ1-3, with D perhaps matching TRBD1 (5 bases). The CDR3 contains 12 residues. Germline V gene lookup returns CDR1 GTSNPN and CDR2 SVGIG (reference sequence). V gave up 5 bases and J gave up 4 bases, with 9 bases separating them. CDR3 protein: CAWGDDGNTIYF. The CDR3 nucleotides are TGTGCCTGGGGGGACGACGGAAACACCATATATTTT.

This chain links TRBV30 with TRBJ1-5, with 9 bases matching TRBD1. The CDR3 has 13 amino acids. V shed 3 bases, J shed 6 bases, and the junction held 3 bases outside the gene matches. Germline CDR1 is GTSNPN and CDR2 is SVGIG (reference sequence). For the CDR3, the DNA is TGTGCCTGGAGGGGACAGGGCGCTCAGCCCCAGCATTTT. Its translation: CAWRGQGAQPQHF.

Comment on this clone: Other DNA sequences in this specimen translate into the identical CDR3. The CDR3 nucleotides read TGCGCCAGCAGCCTCGGACAGATCTACGAGCAGTACTTC. Its protein is CASSLGQIYEQYF. The chain links TRBV5-1 to TRBJ2-7, with a weak D call TRBD1 (6 bases). This CDR3 comprises 13 residues. The V end was cut by 4 bases, the J end by 3 bases, with 11 bases between. Germline assignment: CDR1 SGHRS and CDR2 YFSETQ.

DNA for the CDR3: TGTGCCAGCAGCTTGGGGCTAGCGTTTTTCGAGCAGTACTTC. It specifies CASSLGLAFFEQYF. The V call is TRBV7-2, the J call TRBJ2-7; D is possibly TRBD2 (6 bases). Between the trimmed V and J ends, which lost 3 bases and 6 bases, there was a span of 15 bases. This CDR3 has 14 residues. Germline values: CDR1 SGHTA, CDR2 FQGNSA.

The V and J genes are TRBV5-1 and TRBJ2-1, with a tentative D call TRBD2 (6 bases). The germline V gene has CDR1 SGHRS and CDR2 YFSETQ. This CDR3 spans 15 amino acids. V was clipped by 2 bases and J by 8 bases, with 17 bases between them. The CDR3 sequence is CASSFTGGLWDEQFF. For the CDR3, the DNA is TGCGCCAGCAGCTTCACAGGAGGGCTCTGGGATGAGCAGTTCTTC.

The chain employs TRBV28 and TRBJ2-5; D is perhaps TRBD2 (6 bases). CDR1 is MDHEN, CDR2 SYDVKM, per germline. This CDR3 is 16 amino acids long. The ends were cut back, 1 base at V and 7 bases at J, with 19 bases in the middle. The CDR3, as DNA: TGTGCCAGCAGTTTATTTCCAGCGGAGCGGCGGGGGACCCAGTACTTC. This translates into CASSLFPAERRGTQYF.

This chain uses TRBV29-1 with TRBJ2-1; TRBD1 or TRBD2 may be the D gene (5 bases each). In germline, CDR1 is SQVTM, CDR2 ANQGSEA. The V gene lost 8 bases and the J gene lost 6 bases, with 20 bases spanning the gap. The CDR3 length is 14 residues. The CDR3 protein is CSLLGADGSNEQFF. Here the CDR3 DNA reads TGCAGCCTCCTCGGGGCAGACGGCAGCAATGAGCAGTTCTTC.